The table lists the clone carrying this TCR beta chain with many counts. Its specificity is not known. These data come from a study of regulatory T cells in long-lasting Graves disease. Time point described: newly diagnosed GD, antithyroid drugs for less than 3 months. From PBMCs, RNA was extracted and then used to make the TCR library. Study results and limitations: Relative to newly diagnosed Graves' patients, persistent ones had lower TCR diversity.

In building TCR beta libraries, iRepertoire HTBI primers were used together with Arm-PCR of CDR3 regions. MiXCR, applied by TCRdb to the multiplex PCR reads, yields one record per CDR3 protein. Of 510,000 or so distinct CDR3 sequences detected, around 12% appear once; the ten largest clones hold 8.9%. The sample also formed part of further work on T cells in Graves' hyperthyroidism and ophthalmopathy. According to that study: Patients showing uncontrolled infection, other autoimmune disease, pregnancy or lactation were ineligible. A model built on 13 V-J features separated ophthalmopathy from stable hyperthyroidism.

The specimen comprised peripheral blood mononuclear cells (PBMCs), sampled at new diagnosis, from a patient treated with antithyroid drugs. This receptor was taken from a woman younger than 45 with Graves disease.

The CDR3 DNA reads TGCAGTGCCGCAAATGTAGCGGGAGACGAGCAGTACTTC. This codes for CSAANVAGDEQYF. The chain couples TRBV20-1 to TRBJ2-7; 9 bases align to TRBD2. Germline V gene data show CDR1 as DFQATT and CDR2 as SNEGSKA (reference sequence). The CDR3 is made up of 13 amino acids. V was pared by 6 bases and J by 5 bases, with 8 bases of the junction left unmatched.